The 26 T cell receptor beta chains presented below share a single source sample, sequenced in a study of patients and donors after allogeneic stem cell transplantation. Using its own MiXCR run on the RT-PCR reads, TCRdb lists one record per CDR3 protein. The sample has about a million distinct CDR3 sequences; roughly 18% are singletons. The specimen was blood, either unsorted or a sorted T cell fraction (not recorded which). Receptor source: a human donor who was either an allogeneic HSCT recipient or a stem cell or donor lymphocyte infusion donor (not recorded which). It is not recorded whose cells these are; they may come from a transplant donor.

This clonotype was seen repeatedly, ten times or more. This sequence joins TRBV5-5 and TRBJ1-5, with D maybe TRBD1 (6 bases). CDR3 length equals 13 residues. Germline assignment: CDR1 SGHKS and CDR2 YYEKEE (reference sequence). V lost 4 bases and J 7 bases, leaving 12 bases between the germline ends. The CDR3 here is CASSPFGGQPQHF. The CDR3 DNA is TGTGCCAGCAGCCCCTTCGGGGGCCAGCCCCAGCATTTT.

This clonotype occurred a few times. This chain joins TRBV4-3 and TRBJ2-1; TRBD2 aligns across 11 bases. V gave up 0 bases and J gave up 3 bases; unmatched junction bases: 4. CDR3 length equals 17 residues. From germline, CDR1 is LGHNA and CDR2 YSLEER. CDR3 in DNA: TGCGCCAGCAGCCAAGACCCCGGACTAGCGGGCTACAATGAGCAGTTCTTC. It yields the protein CASSQDPGLAGYNEQFF.

The chain has TRBV10-3 and TRBJ1-4; 7 bases are a match to TRBD1. CDR3 length: 14 residues. The trim removed 2 bases at V and 6 bases at J, leaving 3 bases unmatched. The germline gives CDR1 ENHRY, CDR2 SYGVKD. In nucleotides, the CDR3 is TGTGCCATCAGTGAGGAGGGGGCGGATGAAAAACTGTTTTTT. It yields the protein CAISEEGADEKLFF.

A few counts support this clonotype. The chain employs TRBV7-9 and TRBJ2-5, with a possible D match to TRBD1 (6 bases). Germline CDR1 is SEHNR and CDR2 is FQNEAQ (reference sequence). V gave up 2 bases and J gave up 3 bases, with 16 bases separating them. This CDR3 contains 16 residues. CDR3 loop: CASSLSFPGAEETQYF. CDR3 DNA sequence: TGTGCCAGCAGCTTAAGTTTCCCAGGGGCCGAAGAGACCCAGTACTTC. The complete variable domain, with remaining parts taken from reference TRBV7-9 and TRBJ2-5, reads DTGVSQNPRHKITKRGQNVTFRCDPISEHNRLYWYRQTLGQGPEFLTYFQNEAQLEKSRLLSDRFSAERPKGSFSTLEIQRTEQGDSAMYLCASSLSFPGAEETQYFGPGTRLLVL.

The chain carries TRBV29-1 and TRBJ1-1; 7 nucleotides align to TRBD1. V lost 4 bases and J lost 0; bases outside the gene matches: 8. The CDR3 loop spans 15 amino acids. Germline V CDR1 and CDR2: SQVTM, ANQGSEA. The CDR3 coding sequence is TGCAGCGTTGTAAGACAGGGAAATTTGAACACTGAAGCTTTCTTT. Protein: CSVVRQGNLNTEAFF.

This chain uses TRBV20-1 with TRBJ1-2; no firm D call. Germline V gene sequence: CDR1 DFQATT, CDR2 SNEGSKA (reference sequence). Trimming stripped 5 bases from V and 6 bases from J, with 10 bases between. The CDR3 sequence is 11 residues long. Here the CDR3 DNA reads TGCAGTGCTGACGGGAGAAATGGCTACACCTTC. Its protein is CSADGRNGYTF.

This clonotype was counted between two and nine times. J is TRBJ2-5 and V is TRBV4-3; D gene ambiguous. Trimming took 0 bases from V and 5 from J, leaving 19 bases between them. This CDR3 contains 17 residues. The V gene's germline CDR1 is LGHNA and CDR2 YSLEER. CDR3 region: CASSQDSAQVKWETQYF. In nucleotides, the CDR3 is TGCGCCAGCAGCCAAGACTCGGCTCAGGTGAAATGGGAGACCCAGTACTTC.

The CDR3 nucleotides are TGTGCCAGCAGTCCTTCGGGGCCTGGAAACACCATATATTTT. Translation: CASSPSGPGNTIYF. The chain combines TRBV28 with TRBJ1-3, with D maybe TRBD1 (5 bases). V was shortened by 5 bases and J by 2 bases, with 10 bases between the two germline ends. Germline values: CDR1 MDHEN, CDR2 SYDVKM. The CDR3 loop spans 14 amino acids.

This clonotype was seen only a few times. V and J are TRBV12-3 or TRBV12-4 and TRBJ2-5, with 8 bases lining up with TRBD2. The junction had 10 bases not matched to a gene; V was cut back by 6 bases and J by 4 bases. This CDR3 comprises 15 residues. CDR3 loop: CASSPGGRRAETQYF. The CDR3 DNA sequence: TGTGCCAGCAGCCCGGGAGGGAGGCGGGCAGAGACCCAGTACTTC.

The rearrangement links TRBV6-2 or TRBV6-3 to TRBJ2-3, with 9 bases that match TRBD2. J gave up 5 bases and V 2 bases, and 5 bases lay outside the gene matches. Per germline, CDR1 MNHEY and CDR2 SVGEGT. The CDR3 runs 15 residues. CDR3 sequence (DNA): TGTGCCAGCAGTTACGGCGGGGGGGAACAAGATACGCAGTATTTT. Protein sequence: CASSYGGGEQDTQYF.

This rearrangement joins TRBV5-1 to TRBJ2-3; D unclear. This CDR3 has 15 residues. Germline lookup yields CDR1 SGHRS and CDR2 YFSETQ. V dropped 0 bases and J dropped 6 bases, with 14 bases sitting between them. The CDR3 loop is CASSLAQGDGDTQYF. The CDR3 DNA follows: TGCGCCAGCAGCTTGGCCCAAGGCGATGGGGATACGCAGTATTTT.

This clonotype was seen a handful of times. This rearrangement joins TRBV20-1 to TRBJ2-3; 7 nucleotides agree with TRBD2. The CDR3 covers 16 residues. Per the germline V gene, CDR1 is DFQATT and CDR2 is SNEGSKA (reference sequence). V dropped 6 bases and J dropped 2; count of bases not matched to a gene: 14. CDR3 protein: CSAPFGGDGFTDTQYF. CDR3 nucleotide sequence: TGCAGTGCCCCCTTTGGGGGGGACGGGTTCACAGATACGCAGTATTTT.

The rearrangement uses TRBV5-6 and TRBJ2-1; 8 positions match TRBD1. The CDR3 covers 14 residues. The germline gives CDR1 SGHDT, CDR2 YYEEEE. The V segment lost 6 bases and the J segment 4 bases; nucleotides outside the gene matches: 6. CDR3 nucleotides: TGTGCCAGCACCCGGGGGACAGGATACAATGAGCAGTTCTTC. This translates into CASTRGTGYNEQFF.

The chain employs TRBV7-9 and TRBJ1-2; D gene ambiguous. V was clipped by 7 bases and J by 8 bases, with 20 bases between them. The CDR3 sequence is 14 residues long. Germline V gene sequence: CDR1 SEHNR, CDR2 FQNEAQ (reference sequence). CDR3 sequence (DNA): TGTGCCAGCACCCCTTCCTACGGATCTGGGGGCTACACCTTC. It codes for CASTPSYGSGGYTF.

The chain joins TRBV27 to TRBJ2-3, with 7 bases identical to TRBD2. J lost 0 bases, V lost 0 bases, and 9 bases had no gene match. The CDR3 has 18 amino acids. The germline gives CDR1 MNHEY, CDR2 SMNVEV (reference sequence). In DNA, the CDR3 is TGTGCCAGCAGTTTATCGGGTCCGCGGGGGTCTAGCACAGATACGCAGTATTTT. Translation gives CASSLSGPRGSSTDTQYF.

This sequence joins TRBV2 and TRBJ1-5; D remains unclear. Trimming removed 4 bases from V and 5 bases from J, with 12 bases in between. CDR1 and CDR2 from the germline V gene are SNHLY and FYNNEI. This CDR3 spans 14 amino acids. The CDR3 reads CASSGVSVYQPQHF. CDR3 nucleotide sequence: TGTGCCAGCAGTGGAGTCAGTGTTTATCAGCCCCAGCATTTT.

The chain links TRBV9 to TRBJ1-1, with D tentatively TRBD1 (5 bases). Looked up from germline, CDR1 is SGDLS and CDR2 is YYNGEE. The CDR3 spans 16 residues. V lost 3 bases and J lost 3, with 18 bases in between. The CDR3 DNA is TGTGCCAGCAGCGCGAGAGCGGGAGGGGCCGACACTGAAGCTTTCTTT. This encodes CASSARAGGADTEAFF. Together with reference TRBV9 and TRBJ1-1, the CDR3 gives the full variable domain: DSGVTQTPKHLITATGQRVTLRCSPRSGDLSVYWYQQSLDQGLQFLIQYYNGEERAKGNILERFSAQQFPDLHSELNLSSLELGDSALYFCASSARAGGADTEAFFGQGTRLTVV.

The chain recombines TRBV5-1 with TRBJ2-2; 9 nucleotides line up with TRBD2. The CDR3 extends over 15 amino acids. V trimming: 2 bases; J trimming: 6 bases; junction bases outside the gene matches: 5. The germline V gene has CDR1 SGHRS and CDR2 YFSETQ. This CDR3 reads CASSFGSGSSGELFF. For the CDR3, the DNA is TGCGCCAGCAGCTTTGGTAGCGGGAGTTCCGGGGAGCTGTTTTTT.

The chain combines TRBV20-1 with TRBJ2-3; TRBD2 agrees at 10 bases. Germline CDR1 and CDR2: DFQATT and SNEGSKA (reference sequence). The CDR3 extends over 14 amino acids. Trimming removed 4 bases from V and 4 bases from J; junction bases left unmatched: 5. CDR3 DNA: TGCAGTGCTACCGGGACTAGCGTTTCAGATACGCAGTATTTT. As protein: CSATGTSVSDTQYF.

The gene calls are TRBV4-2 and TRBJ1-4, with D maybe TRBD1 (6 bases). Deletions cut 0 bases from V and 7 bases from J, with 12 bases between. This CDR3 has 15 residues. Germline CDR1 LGHNA, CDR2 YNFKEQ. CDR3 bases: TGTGCCAGCAGCCAAGACCCAGGGGCAGGTGAAAAACTGTTTTTT. The encoded protein is CASSQDPGAGEKLFF.

This clonotype has a single count. V gene TRBV4-3 combines with J gene TRBJ2-1; 9 bases are a match to TRBD2. The CDR3 totals 18 residues. Trimming took 1 base from V and 6 from J; bases not matched to a gene: 13. Germline CDR1 LGHNA, CDR2 YSLEER. DNA for the CDR3: TGCGCCAGCAGCCAAGGGGCGGGACCGGCGGGGGGGCTCAATGAGCAGTTCTTC. Residues: CASSQGAGPAGGLNEQFF.

The sample holds a few counts of this clonotype. J is TRBJ2-2 and V is TRBV20-1, with TRBD1 matching over 10 bases. CDR1 is DFQATT and CDR2 is SNEGSKA in the germline V gene (reference sequence). The CDR3 runs to 18 residues. Trimming at V came to 6 bases and at J to 3 bases, leaving 16 bases not matched to a gene. In DNA, the CDR3 is TGCAGTGCCCCTGGACCCCCGGGACAGGGGCCATACACCGGGGAGCTGTTTTTT. Encoded protein: CSAPGPPGQGPYTGELFF.

The chain employs TRBV6-5 and TRBJ2-2; D not resolved. The CDR3 sequence is 15 residues long. Germline lookup yields CDR1 MNHEY and CDR2 SVGAGI. V lost 2 bases and J 2 bases, leaving 9 bases between the germline ends. The CDR3 DNA sequence: TGTGCCAGCAGTTACGAACATATCAACACCGGGGAGCTGTTTTTT. Translated: CASSYEHINTGELFF.

The rearrangement uses TRBV12-3 or TRBV12-4 and TRBJ2-3; D possibly corresponds to TRBD2 (5 bases). V dropped 11 bases and J dropped 2 bases, with 23 bases sitting between them. The CDR3 covers 16 residues. CDR3 nucleotide sequence: TGTGCCTCTATTTACGGGGAAGGACGGGACACAGATACGCAGTATTTT. This sequence encodes CASIYGEGRDTDTQYF.

The rearrangement links TRBV6-2 or TRBV6-3 to TRBJ2-3; TRBD2 matches 10 bases. CDR1 and CDR2 (germline): MNHEY, SVGEGT. The CDR3 has 16 residues. With 5 bases clipped from V and 6 bases from J, the junction kept 11 bases outside the gene matches. As DNA, the CDR3 is TGTGCCAGCAGTCACCCTCTAGCGGGGGAAATGGATACGCAGTATTTT. Its protein is CASSHPLAGEMDTQYF.

This sequence joins TRBV7-7 and TRBJ2-1, with D tentatively TRBD1 or TRBD2 (6 bases each). Trimming cost V 1 base and J 0 bases, with 13 bases left between them. Germline V gene data show CDR1 as SSHAT and CDR2 as FNYEAQ (reference sequence). The CDR3 has 17 residues. CDR3 region: CASSLEGGFSSYNEQFF. As DNA, the CDR3 is TGTGCCAGCAGCTTAGAGGGGGGCTTTAGCTCCTACAATGAGCAGTTCTTC.